This note documents a single TCR beta chain sequence. Its antigen specificity is not known. Base qualities are not at hand, and no much larger clone is one base apart. This sample was taken from a study of T cells in localized non-small cell lung cancer (dated by TCRdb to the early 2020s). About the study as a whole: The study examined T cell repertoires in approximately 240 patients with early-stage NSCLC and compared tumors with uninvolved tumor-adjacent lungs. The cohort consisted of roughly 240 treatment-naive NSCLC patients whose localized lung tumors had been resected. Of the NSCLC patients, over 120 were male and approximately 99 were female, and the mean age was approximately 66 years. On the study overall, not on this receptor specifically: Uninvolved tumor-adjacent lung showed the highest T cell clonality, higher than tumor, which suggests more focused antigenic responses in the adjacent lung. Higher blood T cell density associated with longer overall survival, while higher adjacent-lung clonality associated with shorter survival. Since the design was exploratory, TCR variables were selected using unadjusted p-values with no false-discovery rate correction. Because multi-region tumor sequencing was not performed, intratumor heterogeneity could not be ruled out. Of the top 100 tumor clones, a median of 57 were detected in paired uninvolved adjacent lung; 28 were also among that lung's top 100.

CDR3 length: 14 amino acids, cysteine to phenylalanine. The entry retains the CDR3 DNA only, 42 bases that are in frame from base 1. V and J are truncated by 4 bases and 0 bases respectively, leaving an intervening sequence of 9 bases. For CDR1 and CDR2, the germline V gene lists MGHRA and YSYEKL. At diagnosis, peripheral blood, uninvolved tumor-adjacent lung and tumor were collected and were preserved as a mix of fresh-frozen and FFPE material. For TCR repertoire profiling, blood samples were analyzed as peripheral blood mononuclear cells. TCR beta CDR3 regions were sequenced from DNA using the immunoSEQ Assay. Turning to the authors' computational methods: To compute T cell density, TCR beta template counts were normalized to usable DNA, which was estimated by amplifying housekeeping genes. Using the preseqR package, richness was estimated by extrapolating to 120,000 templates for tissue samples and 400,000 templates for PBMC samples. Clonality was calculated as one minus Pielou's evenness. Differential abundance testing on productive amino-acid clonotypes, with a minimum total count of 5 and an alpha of 0.1, was used to identify tissue-enriched TCRs. The Jaccard Index and the Morisita Overlap Index were used to quantify repertoire overlap between compartments. GLIPH clustered TCR beta CDR3s with public tetramer-defined viral CDR3s; viral motifs required at least three viral sequences plus V-gene enrichment. TCRdb retrieved this table from immuneACCESS and kept in-frame rearrangements only. Not all clones are present; in checked studies, unresolved V genes account for under half, and no reason is known for the remainder. V and J calls and clone size are given by that table; D and trimming were obtained from the DNA. This sample lists about 64,000 clones; roughly 79% were detected once. The leading ten clones occupy 4.7% of the sample.

The chain couples TRBV4-1 to TRBJ1-1; tentative D gene TRBD1, with 5 bases matching. The source material was PBMCs, sampled before any cancer treatment. The clonotype comes from a man aged 35-69 years with stage II lung adenocarcinoma. The encoded CDR3 is CASSPLGLNTEAFF. In nucleotides, the sequence is TGCGCCAGCAGCCCTCTGGGGCTGAACACTGAAGCTTTCTTT.